The clone carrying this T cell receptor beta chain was counted only a few times. The source of the sample is a study of control samples from healthy donors and cancer patients. Produced via immunoSEQ multiplex PCR; TCRdb's table is partial and in-frame only. This sample has 150,000 to 200,000 clones, with approximately 91% found just once. The CDR3 totals 13 residues. From germline, CDR1 is LNHDA and CDR2 SQIVND (reference sequence). Trimming removed 7 bases at V and 1 base at J, with 10 bases between. Sequenced: blood. The source of this sequence is a woman between 40 and 55 years old in good health. The chain couples TRBV19 to TRBJ1-2; no clear D. The CDR3 sequence: CASTEGYNYGYTF. The CDR3 bases are TGTGCCAGTACTGAAGGATATAACTATGGCTACACCTTC.